This T cell receptor beta chain appears in the sequencing data of a study of blood T cell repertoires in COVID-19. Turning to the study itself: Both acute and convalescent COVID-19 samples were obtained from the United States, Italy and Spain.

Repertoires were generated with immunoSEQ multiplex PCR, while TCRdb's copy carries only in-frame clones and drops some. The sample consists of some 290,000 clones, roughly 90% of them appearing once. The CDR3 is 15 amino acids. Germline CDR1 and CDR2: MDHEN and SYDVKM. With V trimmed by 5 bases and J by 4 bases, 3 bases remained unmatched. The Seattle patients joined while their infection was active and were tracked longitudinally afterward. This sequence joins TRBV28 and TRBJ2-1; 12 bases map to TRBD2. The origin of this receptor is a woman aged 25 to 39 with COVID-19, enrolled during active disease. Sequencing used peripheral blood. The DNA of the CDR3 is TGTGCCAGCAGTACCACTAGCGGGAGGTACAATGAGCAGTTCTTC. Translating it yields CASSTTSGRYNEQFF.